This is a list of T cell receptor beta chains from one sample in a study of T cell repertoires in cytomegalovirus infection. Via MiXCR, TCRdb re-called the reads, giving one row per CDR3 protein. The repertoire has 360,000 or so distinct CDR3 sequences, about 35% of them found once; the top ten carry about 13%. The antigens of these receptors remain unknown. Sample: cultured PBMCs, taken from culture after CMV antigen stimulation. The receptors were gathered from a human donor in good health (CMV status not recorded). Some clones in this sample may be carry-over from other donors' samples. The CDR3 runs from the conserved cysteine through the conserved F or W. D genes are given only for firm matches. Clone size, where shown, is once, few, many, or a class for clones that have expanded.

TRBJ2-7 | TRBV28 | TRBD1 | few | TGTGCCAGCAGGAGACAGGGGGCTGCCTACGAGCAGTACTTC | CASRRQGAAYEQYF
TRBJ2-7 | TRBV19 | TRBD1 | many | TGTGCCAGTAGTATAGGTCAGGGGGCCTACGAGCAGTACTTC | CASSIGQGAYEQYF
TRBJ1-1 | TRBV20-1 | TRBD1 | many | TGCAGTGCTAGGGCGATCGACAGGGCAAACACTGAAGCTTTCTTT | CSARAIDRANTEAFF
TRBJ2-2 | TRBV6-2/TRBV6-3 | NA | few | TGTGCCAGCTGGGGTGGAGCCCCAGGGGAGCTGTTTTTT | CASWGGAPGELFF
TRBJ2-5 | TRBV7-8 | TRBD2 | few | TGTGCCAGCAGCTTAGCGTGGCCTAGCGGGAGTTCCCAAGAGACCCAGTACTTC | CASSLAWPSGSSQETQYF
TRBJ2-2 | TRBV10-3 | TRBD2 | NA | TGTGCCATCAGTCAGCACCTCGCAACTAGCGGGAATACCGGGGAGCTGTTTTTT | CAISQHLATSGNTGELFF
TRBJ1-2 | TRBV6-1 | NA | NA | TGTGCCAGCAGTGATGAGGGCAACTATGGCTACACCTTC | CASSDEGNYGYTF
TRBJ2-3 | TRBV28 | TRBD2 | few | TGTGCCAGCAGTTTATACGCTAGCGGCTACACAGATACGCAGTATTTT | CASSLYASGYTDTQYF
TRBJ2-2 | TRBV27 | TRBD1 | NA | TGTGCCAGCAGTGCACAGGGGGCCGGGGAGCTGTTTTTT | CASSAQGAGELFF
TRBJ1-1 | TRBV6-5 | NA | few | TGTGCCAGCAGTCCCCGGGCAGGATCGAACACTGAAGCTTTCTTT | CASSPRAGSNTEAFF
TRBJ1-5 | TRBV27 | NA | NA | TGTGCCAGAAACACCTCCCGGACAGACAATCAGCCCCAGCATTTT | CARNTSRTDNQPQHF
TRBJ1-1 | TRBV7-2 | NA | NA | TGTGCCAGCAGCTTAGAGACCGGGCCAGACACTGAAGCTTTCTTT | CASSLETGPDTEAFF